This T cell receptor beta chain was observed in a study of OX40 agonist ivuxolimab in advanced cancers. Study background: Participants, 80% to 90% male, averaged approximately 56 years of age, ranging from about 23 to 90. Whole-study findings and limits: Among the lowest peripheral clonal expansion occurred in 0.1-3.0 mg/kg partial responders. CD8+ T cells showed, on average, more clonal expansion than CD4+ cells.

The CDR3 consists of 14 residues. Germline assignment: CDR1 LNHDA and CDR2 SQIVND (reference sequence). V dropped 5 bases and J dropped 0 bases, with 8 bases sitting between them. Generated by immunoSEQ multiplex PCR, the TCRdb table keeps only in-frame clones and is missing some. The table includes more than 70,000 clones, about 85% detected once. As to this clone: The antigen remains undetermined.

The genes are TRBV19 and TRBJ2-4; D gene unclear. The sequence was collected from an adult with an advanced solid tumor such as melanoma, head and neck, liver or kidney cancer. The specimen comprised CD4+ or CD8+ T cells sorted from blood, sampled in a trial of the OX40 agonist ivuxolimab. The CDR3 reads CASSFELAKNIQYF. CDR3 in DNA: TGTGCCAGTAGTTTCGAATTAGCCAAAAACATTCAGTACTTC.